This TCR beta chain is from a study of blood T cell repertoires in COVID-19. As for the study in general: Nucleic acid was either cDNA or gDNA, and it came from T cells, B-cell-depleted T cells, or PBMCs.

The sample holds one count of this clone. Generated by immunoSEQ multiplex PCR, the TCRdb table keeps only in-frame clones and is missing some. The sample holds some 300,000 clones, about 88% seen once. The CDR3 covers 17 residues. V shed 0 bases, J shed 2 bases, and the junction held 10 bases outside the gene matches. Germline CDR1 SGHRS, CDR2 YFSETQ. The chain couples TRBV5-1 to TRBJ2-5; the match to TRBD1 covers 7 bases. The clonotype was recovered from a woman aged 70-85 years with COVID-19, enrolled during active disease. Sequences were obtained from peripheral blood. CDR3 amino acids: CASSLGSRTGPQETQYF. CDR3 sequence (DNA): TGCGCCAGCAGCTTGGGGTCCCGGACAGGCCCTCAAGAGACCCAGTACTTC.